This note documents a single TCR beta chain sequence. Its antigen is currently unknown. The second PCR ran about 6 to 12 cycles with a sample-barcoded 5' primer and J-beta primers. Each cDNA molecule was tagged by a template-switch adaptor that had 12 random nucleotides. TCRdb reanalysed the 5' RACE reads using MiXCR and keeps one entry per CDR3 protein. This table holds around 500,000 distinct CDR3 sequences, 45% to 55% found once. This record comes from a study of blood T cells in healthy people across ages. As for the study in general: Using template switching, researchers captured about one barcoded beta molecule for each two T cells.

CDR3 length: 15 residues. Trimming removed 2 bases from V and 0 bases from J, with 8 bases in between. Study results and caveats: Long-lived donors had more naive CD4+ cells and higher diversity than aged donors. TCR beta diversity per million T cells fell roughly linearly with age.

The chain recombines TRBV12-3 or TRBV12-4 with TRBJ1-3; D is unresolved. Input material: blood. The receptor comes from an older man in good health. Written as DNA, the CDR3 is TGTGCCAGCAGTTTAAGATTAGGCTCTGGAAACACCATATATTTT. Its protein is CASSLRLGSGNTIYF.